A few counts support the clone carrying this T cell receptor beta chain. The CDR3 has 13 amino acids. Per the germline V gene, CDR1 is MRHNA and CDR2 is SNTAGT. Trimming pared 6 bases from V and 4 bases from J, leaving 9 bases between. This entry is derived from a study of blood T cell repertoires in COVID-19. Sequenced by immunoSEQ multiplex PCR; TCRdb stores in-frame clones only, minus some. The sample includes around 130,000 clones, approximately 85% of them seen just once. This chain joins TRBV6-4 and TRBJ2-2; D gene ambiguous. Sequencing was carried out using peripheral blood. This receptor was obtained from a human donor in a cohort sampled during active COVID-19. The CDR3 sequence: CASSHEATGELFF. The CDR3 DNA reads TGTGCCAGCAGCCACGAGGCCACCGGGGAGCTGTTTTTT.